This T cell receptor (beta chain) originates from a study of T-cell reconstitution after alpha-beta-depleted transplantation in children. The V end lost 5 bases, the J end lost 2 bases, and 19 bases lay between the germline ends. CDR1 and CDR2 (germline): SGHAT, FQNNGV. The CDR3 has 16 amino acids. Preparation of the TCRbeta library used unique molecular identifiers. TCRdb ran MiXCR on the PCR reads and lists one entry per CDR3 protein. The repertoire holds roughly 420,000 distinct CDR3 sequences, around 15% seen once, with under 30% in the top ten. The starting material was PBMCs, mostly from graft donor cells, obtained 360 days after TCRalphabeta/CD19-depleted stem cell transplant. This receptor was obtained from a boy under two years old who had a stem cell transplant for Wiskott-Aldrich syndrome, so the T cells may come from the graft donor. V and J are TRBV11-2 and TRBJ2-7; D might be TRBD2 (6 bases). This CDR3 is CASSPRRRRGAYEQYF. The CDR3 nucleotides read TGTGCCAGCAGCCCCCGGAGGAGGAGGGGAGCCTACGAGCAGTACTTC.